This T cell receptor (beta chain) comes out of a study of OX40 agonist ivuxolimab in advanced cancers. Sequencing was performed with immunoSEQ multiplex PCR; in TCRdb, only in-frame clones are kept and a portion is missing. This sample yields 80,000 or so clones, of which 89% are seen a single time; approximately 2.3% belongs to the top ten. Germline V gives CDR1 MDHEN, CDR2 SYDVKM. V lost 8 bases, J lost 5 bases, and 10 bases stayed unmatched. The CDR3 is 16 residues long. The chain recombines TRBV28 with TRBJ1-6; 9 bases match TRBD1. The material sequenced was CD4+ or CD8+ T cells sorted from blood, taken in a trial of the OX40 agonist ivuxolimab. This TCR was sampled from an adult with an advanced solid tumor such as melanoma, head and neck, liver or kidney cancer. CDR3 amino acids: CASRLTGGADNSPLHF. The CDR3 DNA follows: TGTGCCAGCCGCCTAACAGGGGGCGCGGATAATTCACCCCTCCACTTT.